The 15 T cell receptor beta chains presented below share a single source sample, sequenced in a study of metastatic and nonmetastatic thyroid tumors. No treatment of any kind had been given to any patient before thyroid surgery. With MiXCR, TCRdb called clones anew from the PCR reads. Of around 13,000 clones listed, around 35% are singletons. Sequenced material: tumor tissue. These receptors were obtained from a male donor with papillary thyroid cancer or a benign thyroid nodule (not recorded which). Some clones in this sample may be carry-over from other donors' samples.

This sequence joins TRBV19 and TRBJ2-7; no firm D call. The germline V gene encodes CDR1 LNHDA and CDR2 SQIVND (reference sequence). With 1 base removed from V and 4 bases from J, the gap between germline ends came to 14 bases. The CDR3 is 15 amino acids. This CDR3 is CASSIGGPGPYEQYF. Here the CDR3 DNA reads TGTGCCAGTAGTATAGGCGGCCCTGGGCCATACGAGCAGTACTTC. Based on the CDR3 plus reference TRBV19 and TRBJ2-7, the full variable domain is DGGITQSPKYLFRKEGQNVTLSCEQNLNHDAMYWYRQDPGQGLRLIYYSQIVNDFQKGDIAEGYSVSREKKESFPLTVTSAQKNPTAFYLCASSIGGPGPYEQYFGPGTRLTVT.

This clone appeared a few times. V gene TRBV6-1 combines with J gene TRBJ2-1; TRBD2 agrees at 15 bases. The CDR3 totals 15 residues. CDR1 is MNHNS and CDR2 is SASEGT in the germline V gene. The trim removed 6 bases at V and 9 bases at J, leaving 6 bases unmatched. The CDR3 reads CASRKGGLAGGEQFF. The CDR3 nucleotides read TGTGCCAGCAGGAAGGGGGGACTAGCGGGAGGTGAGCAGTTCTTC.

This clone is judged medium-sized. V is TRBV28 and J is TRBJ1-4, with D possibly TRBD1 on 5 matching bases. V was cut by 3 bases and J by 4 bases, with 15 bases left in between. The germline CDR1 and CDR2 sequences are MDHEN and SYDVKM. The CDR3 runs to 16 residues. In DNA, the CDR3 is TGTGCCAGCAGTTTGGGGGAAACGAGTTATAATGAAAAACTGTTTTTT. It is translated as CASSLGETSYNEKLFF.

In DNA form, the CDR3 reads TGTGCCAGTACCGCAGCAGGAGTACGCGGGGACACTGAAGCTTTCTTT. This translates into CASTAAGVRGDTEAFF. The chain employs TRBV19 and TRBJ1-1; D is unresolved. V lost 7 bases to trimming and J lost 3 bases, with 21 bases between them. This CDR3 contains 16 residues. In germline, CDR1 is LNHDA, CDR2 SQIVND (reference sequence).

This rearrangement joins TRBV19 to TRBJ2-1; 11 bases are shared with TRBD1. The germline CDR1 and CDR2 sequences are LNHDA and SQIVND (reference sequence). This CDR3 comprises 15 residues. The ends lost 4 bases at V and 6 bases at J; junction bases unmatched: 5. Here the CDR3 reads CASSKGQGAFNEQFF. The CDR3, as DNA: TGTGCCAGTAGTAAAGGACAGGGGGCCTTCAATGAGCAGTTCTTC.

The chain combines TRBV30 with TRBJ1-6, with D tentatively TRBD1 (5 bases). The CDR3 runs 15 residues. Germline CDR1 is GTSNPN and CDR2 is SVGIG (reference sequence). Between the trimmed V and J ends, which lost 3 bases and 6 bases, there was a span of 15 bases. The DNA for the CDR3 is TGTGCCTGGAGAACTGACAGCCAACTTAATTCACCCCTCCACTTT. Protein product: CAWRTDSQLNSPLHF. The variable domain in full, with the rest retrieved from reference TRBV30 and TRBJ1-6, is SQTIHQWPATLVQPVGSPLSLECTVEGTSNPNLYWYRQAAGRGLQLLFYSVGIGQISSEVPQNLSASRPQDRQFILSSKKLLLSDSGFYLCAWRTDSQLNSPLHFGNGTRLTVT.

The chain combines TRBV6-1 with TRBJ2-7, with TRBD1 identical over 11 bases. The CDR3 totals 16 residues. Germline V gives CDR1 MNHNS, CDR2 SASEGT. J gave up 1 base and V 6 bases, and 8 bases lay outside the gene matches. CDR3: CASRPGQGDHSYEQYF. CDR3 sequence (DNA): TGTGCCAGCAGACCGGGACAGGGGGACCATTCCTACGAGCAGTACTTC.

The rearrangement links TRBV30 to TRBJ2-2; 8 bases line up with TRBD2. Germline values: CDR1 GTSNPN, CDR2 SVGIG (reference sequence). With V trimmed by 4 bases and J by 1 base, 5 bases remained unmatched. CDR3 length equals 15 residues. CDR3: CAWMVGTRNTGELFF. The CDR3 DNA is TGTGCCTGGATGGTAGGGACTAGGAACACCGGGGAGCTGTTTTTT.

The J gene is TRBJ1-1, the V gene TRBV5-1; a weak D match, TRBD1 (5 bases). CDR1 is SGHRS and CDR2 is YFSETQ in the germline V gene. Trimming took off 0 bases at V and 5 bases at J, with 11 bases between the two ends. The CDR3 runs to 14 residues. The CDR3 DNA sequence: TGCGCCAGCAGCTTGGCCACGGGGCTAACTGAAGCTTTCTTT. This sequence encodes CASSLATGLTEAFF. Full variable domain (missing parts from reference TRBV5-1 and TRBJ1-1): KAGVTQTPRYLIKTRGQQVTLSCSPISGHRSVSWYQQTPGQGLQFLFEYFSETQRNKGNFPGRFSGRQFSNSRSEMNVSTLELGDSALYLCASSLATGLTEAFFGQGTRLTVV.

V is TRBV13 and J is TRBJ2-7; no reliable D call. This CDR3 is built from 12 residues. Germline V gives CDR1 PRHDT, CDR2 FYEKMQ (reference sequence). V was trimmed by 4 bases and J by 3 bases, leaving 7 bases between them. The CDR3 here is CASSSLDYEQYF. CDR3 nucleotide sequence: TGTGCCAGCAGCTCCCTGGACTACGAGCAGTACTTC. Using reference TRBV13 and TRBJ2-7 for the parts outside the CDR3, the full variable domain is AAGVIQSPRHLIKEKRETATLKCYPIPRHDTVYWYQQGPGQDPQFLISFYEKMQSDKGSIPDRFSAQQFSDYHSELNMSSLELGDSALYFCASSSLDYEQYFGPGTRLTVT.

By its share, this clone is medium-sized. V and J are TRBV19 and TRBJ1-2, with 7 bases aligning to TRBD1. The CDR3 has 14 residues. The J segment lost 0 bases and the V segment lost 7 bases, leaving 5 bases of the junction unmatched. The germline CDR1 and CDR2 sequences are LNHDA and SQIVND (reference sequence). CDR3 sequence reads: CASTGTVANYGYTF. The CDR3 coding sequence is TGTGCCAGTACGGGGACAGTGGCTAACTATGGCTACACCTTC.

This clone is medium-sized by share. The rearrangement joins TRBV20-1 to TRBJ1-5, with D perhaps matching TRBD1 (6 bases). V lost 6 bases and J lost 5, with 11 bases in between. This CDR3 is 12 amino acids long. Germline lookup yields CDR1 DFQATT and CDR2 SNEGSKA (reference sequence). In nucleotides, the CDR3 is TGCAGTGCCGGGGGGCATTATCAGCCCCAGCATTTT. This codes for CSAGGHYQPQHF.

This CDR3 reads CASSLTGTSGNTGELFF. The CDR3, as DNA: TGTGCCAGCAGCTTGACTGGGACTAGCGGTAACACCGGGGAGCTGTTTTTT. The gene calls are TRBV11-2 and TRBJ2-2; 11 nucleotides agree with TRBD2. J gave up 2 bases and V 3 bases, and 5 bases lay outside the gene matches. The germline CDR1 and CDR2 sequences are SGHAT and FQNNGV. The CDR3 spans 17 residues. The full variable domain, in which reference TRBV11-2 and TRBJ2-2 provide the parts outside the CDR3, is EAGVAQSPRYKIIEKRQSVAFWCNPISGHATLYWYQQILGQGPKLLIQFQNNGVVDDSQLPKDRFSAERLKGVDSTLKIQPAKLEDSAVYLCASSLTGTSGNTGELFFGEGSRLTVL.

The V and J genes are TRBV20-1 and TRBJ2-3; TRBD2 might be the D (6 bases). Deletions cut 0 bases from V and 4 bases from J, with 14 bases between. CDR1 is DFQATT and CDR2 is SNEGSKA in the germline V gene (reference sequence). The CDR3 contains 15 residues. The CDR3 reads CSARDLTGVADTQYF. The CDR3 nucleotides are TGCAGTGCTAGAGATCTGACGGGGGTCGCAGATACGCAGTATTTT.

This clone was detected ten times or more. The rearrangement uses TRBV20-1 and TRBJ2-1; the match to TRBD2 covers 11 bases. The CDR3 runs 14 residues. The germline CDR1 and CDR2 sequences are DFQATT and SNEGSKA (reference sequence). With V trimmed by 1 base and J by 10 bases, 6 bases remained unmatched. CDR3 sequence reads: CSARGLAGHGEQFF. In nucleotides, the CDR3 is TGCAGTGCTAGAGGACTAGCGGGGCATGGAGAGCAGTTCTTC.